This T cell receptor beta chain was identified in a study of blood T cells in healthy people across ages. Study results and caveats: Roughly linear declines in TCR beta diversity per million T cells occurred with age.

The use of a sample-barcoded 5' primer and a J-beta primer mix characterized a second PCR of 7 to 11 cycles. TCRdb reanalysed the 5' RACE reads using MiXCR and keeps one entry per CDR3 protein. The repertoire holds over a million distinct CDR3 sequences, with 45% to 70% as singletons. Germline V lookup: CDR1 DFQATT, CDR2 SNEGSKA (reference sequence). The ends were cut back, 4 bases at V and 6 bases at J, with 12 bases in the middle. This CDR3 spans 12 amino acids. A single count supports this clonotype. No antigen is known for it. Specimen: blood. The sequence came from a man aged 18 to 29 in good health. The genes are TRBV20-1 and TRBJ1-2; perhaps TRBD1 as D (6 bases). The CDR3 spells CSATDSRDGYTF. Here the CDR3 DNA reads TGCAGTGCTACGGACAGTAGGGATGGCTACACCTTC.